Given below is one T cell receptor (beta chain) in context. Its recognized antigen is unknown. The record has no base qualities; no much larger clone is one base away. In the ViraFEST assay, PBMC were stimulated with viral peptide pools, and antigen-specific CD4+ T cell clonotypes were then identified by expansion using TCR sequencing. After less than 13 days of culture, CD4+ T cells were isolated with the EasySep CD4+ T cell isolation kit. PCR-confirmed SARS-CoV-2 infection had occurred in convalescent patients between March and December 2020, before the Alpha, Beta and Delta variants emerged in the United States. Over 1.5 million PBMC per well were cultured with about 9.6 ug/ml peptides in IMDM containing around 5% human AB serum, about 9.7 IU/ml IL-2 and gentamicin. An HIV-1 Nef peptide pool served as the negative control culture condition. On days 3 and 7, half of the culture medium was replaced with fresh IL-2-containing medium. Unless noted otherwise, every peptide stimulation condition was cultured in triplicate wells. PBMC were separated from whole blood using Ficoll-Paque Plus gradient centrifugation and were then either cryopreserved at -140C or used fresh. Genomic DNA was extracted from cultured CD4+ T cells with the QIAamp micro DNA kit.

The CDR3, cysteine through phenylalanine, is 18 amino acids long. Only the CDR3 part of the read is kept: 54 bases, read in frame from the first base. Compared with germline, V lacks 0 bases and J lacks 1 base; bases without a gene match: 8. The germline V gene yields LGHNA for CDR1 and YNFKEQ for CDR2. Receptor libraries were prepared by the immunoSEQ multiplex PCR assay. TCR beta CDR3 sequencing was performed on DNA from the cultured, isolated CD4+ T cells. The original methods were these. Non-productive TCR sequences were discarded, and reads were trimmed to the CDR3 region, with only CDR3s of 7 or more amino acids retained. The MANAFEST web app was used to pick out antigen-specific clonotypes by comparing their expansion in peptide wells with that in reference cultures. Positive clones required FDR<0.05 expansion versus reference and all other wells, odds ratio above 5, and frequency above 0.1% in two replicate wells. Cross-reactive clonotypes were defined as significantly expanded in SARS-CoV-2 spike wells and in at least one common cold coronavirus spike condition. Using the stringdist R package, CDR3 similarity was measured by Levenshtein distance, and unrooted trees were constructed with ape in R 3.6.1. TCRdb's version of the immuneACCESS table is confined to in-frame rearrangements and falls short of the full clone set. An unresolved V gene accounts for under half of the shortfall where checked; the remainder is of unknown origin. V and J calls and clone size are as listed in that table; D and trimming were resolved from the DNA. This sample lists fewer than 60,000 clones; 65% to 80% were detected once. The ten largest make up about 5.4% of the sample.

This sample was included in a study of vaccination effects on CD4 cells after COVID-19 (dated 2022 in TCRdb). For the wider study: Each participant got two doses of an mRNA SARS-CoV-2 vaccine, either BNT162b2 or mRNA-1273. Pre-vaccine samples were collected from a couple of convalescent patients 16 days and one week before the first dose, corresponding to 142 and 148 days after COVID-19 diagnosis. SARS-CoV-2 spike-specific CD4+ TCR repertoires were compared before and after mRNA vaccination in COVID-19 convalescent patients and in infection-naive vaccine recipients. The full study included 9 to 10 COVID-19 convalescent patients and a few SARS-CoV-2-naive healthy vaccine recipients. Cultures from other donors in the study were sequenced with the Oncomine TCR Beta short-read assay on an Illumina iSeq 100.

Beyond this particular receptor, the publication reports: In convalescent patients, the post-vaccine spike-reactive repertoire was composed mainly of new vaccine-induced clones that were largely distinct from infection-induced clones. Limitations of the study were the small number of convalescent patients and the absence of early post-infection timepoints. Both infection-induced and vaccine-induced clones contracted markedly at late post-vaccination timepoints, which is consistent with waning T cell responses.

This TCR was recovered from a human donor who had a prior SARS-CoV-2 infection. The rearranged segments are TRBV4-2 and TRBJ2-3, with 9 central nucleotides matching TRBD2. The material sequenced was CD4+ T cells from PBMCs cultured with HIV peptides, taken before COVID-19 vaccination. The cell subset or site tag for this specimen amounts to: HIV-1 Nef peptide pool negative control/reference culture. The DNA sequence follows: TGTGCCAGCAGCCAAGATTCCGTGAGACTAGCGGGCACAGATACGCAGTATTTT. Its protein product is CASSQDSVRLAGTDTQYF.